The source of this T cell receptor (beta chain) is a study of blood T cell repertoires in COVID-19. Profiling relied on immunoSEQ multiplex PCR, and the TCRdb table lists in-frame clones only, not all of them. The data hold some 320,000 clones, with roughly nine tenths observed a single time. Cohorts were assigned according to the clinical history that participants reported. This CDR3 contains 14 residues. The germline CDR1 and CDR2 sequences are GTSNPN and SVGIG (reference sequence). V was trimmed by 3 bases and J by 1 base, leaving 10 bases between them. This chain connects TRBV30 to TRBJ1-5, with D perhaps matching TRBD1 (6 bases). The specimen sequenced was PBMCs or T cells enriched from blood (not recorded which). The receptor comes from a man in his 60s who had recovered from COVID-19. CDR3: CAWSAGQSNQPQHF. In nucleotides, the CDR3 is TGTGCCTGGAGCGCCGGACAGAGCAATCAGCCCCAGCATTTT.